The rows below give T cell receptor beta chains drawn from one sample of a study of TIL therapy for anti-PD-1-resistant metastatic lung cancer. Sequencing was performed with immunoSEQ multiplex PCR; in TCRdb, only in-frame clones are kept and a portion is missing. The sample lists 18,000 or so clones, around four fifths occurring once. Sequenced here: blood, sampled at baseline. These receptors came from a person aged 25 to 80 with non-small cell lung cancer. The CDR3 runs from the conserved cysteine through the conserved F or W. The order of the fields is V gene, J gene, D gene, clone size, CDR3 DNA, CDR3 protein. D genes are given only for firm matches. Expanded clones get a size class; other rows say once, few or many, or leave the size out.

>TRBV7-9|TRBJ1-5|.|.
TGTGCCAGCAGCTCAACAGGGATCAATCAGCCCCAGCATTTT
CASSSTGINQPQHF
>TRBV5-1|TRBJ2-5|.|.
TGCGCCAGCAGCCTCTCAGTGAGTCAGAAACAAGAGACCCAGTACTTC
CASSLSVSQKQETQYF
>TRBV7-9|TRBJ2-5|.|.
TGTGCCAGCAGCTCAGAGGAGACCCAGTACTTC
CASSSEETQYF
>TRBV28|TRBJ2-7|.|.
TGTGCCAGCAGCCCAGGGTACGAGCAGTACTTC
CASSPGYEQYF
>TRBV11-2|TRBJ1-5|TRBD1|.
TGTGCCAGCAGCTTAGATAGCAGGGGGCATCAGCCCCAGCATTTT
CASSLDSRGHQPQHF
>TRBV29-1|TRBJ2-4|.|.
.
CSVRARAASIQYF
>TRBV4-2|TRBJ1-2|.|.
TGTGCCAGCAGCCAAGAAAGCAGTCCACTGAGCTATGGCTACACCTTC
CASSQESSPLSYGYTF
>TRBV27|TRBJ2-4|.|.
TGTGCCAGCAAATCGTTAGCCAAAAACATTCAGTACTTC
CASKSLAKNIQYF
>TRBV4-3|TRBJ2-1|TRBD2|.
TGCGCCAGCAGCCAAGGGACTAGCGGGAGGGCCAATGAGCAGTTCTTC
CASSQGTSGRANEQFF
>TRBV9|TRBJ2-7|TRBD2|.
TGTGCCAGCAGCCTTGGACTAGCGGGAGGGGAGCAGTACTTC
CASSLGLAGGEQYF
>TRBV5-6|TRBJ2-7|.|.
TGTGCCAGCAGCTACTCCTACGAGCAGTACTTC
CASSYSYEQYF
>TRBV19|TRBJ1-1|.|.
TGTGCCAGTAGTATTGGCACTGAAGCTTTCTTT
CASSIGTEAFF
>TRBV4-2|TRBJ2-7|TRBD2|.
TGTGCCAGCAGCCAAGATAGGGTAGCGGGAGGGCCTGTTGAGGAGCAGTACTTC
CASSQDRVAGGPVEEQYF
>TRBV5-1|TRBJ1-3|.|.
TGCGCCAGCAGCTTGTATGGGGAAACTGGAAACACCATATATTTT
CASSLYGETGNTIYF
>TRBV11-2|TRBJ1-3|.|.
TGTGCCAGCAGCCCCCGAATAGTTGCAGCTGGAAACACCATATATTTT
CASSPRIVAAGNTIYF
>TRBV7-6|TRBJ2-3|.|.
TGTGCCTCCGGGGGCACAGATACGCAGTATTTT
CASGGTDTQYF
>TRBV28|TRBJ2-1|.|once
TGTGCCAGCAGTTTAACCTACAATGAGCAGTTCTTC
CASSLTYNEQFF
>TRBV11-2|TRBJ2-3|.|once
TGTGCCAGCAGCTTAGATACCGGGGCCGGAGATACGCAGTATTTT
CASSLDTGAGDTQYF
>TRBV29-1|TRBJ2-7|.|.
TGCAGCGTTGAAGGGTCCCCCCAAGGGGGGATCCCCTACGAGCAGTACTTC
CSVEGSPQGGIPYEQYF
>TRBV11-2|TRBJ1-2|.|.
TGTGCCAGCAGCTTAGGTCGGGATGGCTACACCTTC
CASSLGRDGYTF
>TRBV5-6|TRBJ1-3|.|.
TGTGCCAGCAGCGACCTGCCCTCCGGAAACACCATATATTTT
CASSDLPSGNTIYF
>TRBV5-1|TRBJ1-1|.|.
TGCGCCAGCAGCAGGTCCCCGAACACTGAAGCTTTCTTT
CASSRSPNTEAFF
>TRBV7-9|TRBJ1-4|.|.
TGTGCCAGCAGCCGAAGGGTTGGGGAAAAACTGTTTTTT
CASSRRVGEKLFF
>TRBV9|TRBJ2-3|TRBD2|.
TGTGCCAGCAGCGTAGTCGCGGGGGGGATCACAGATACGCAGTATTTT
CASSVVAGGITDTQYF
>TRBV29-1|TRBJ1-1|.|few
.
CSSSGQENTEAFF
>TRBV5-1|TRBJ2-3|.|.
TGCGCCAGCAGCTCCGGGACCACCACAGATACGCAGTATTTT
CASSSGTTTDTQYF
>TRBV2|TRBJ2-7|.|.
TGTGCCAGCAGCGCAATAGGAGGGGGGCAGCAGTACTTC
CASSAIGGGQQYF
>TRBV6-5|TRBJ1-6|TRBD1|.
TGTGCCAGCAGTAACGGACAGGGGGTATCACCCCTCCACTTT
CASSNGQGVSPLHF
>TRBV29-1|TRBJ2-1|TRBD1|.
TGCAGCGTTGAAGAGGGACAGAGCTCCTACAATGAGCAGTTCTTC
CSVEEGQSSYNEQFF
>TRBV6-6|TRBJ1-5|.|.
TGTGCCAGCAGCCCGGGGCCCCAGGGCAATCAGCCCCAGCATTTT
CASSPGPQGNQPQHF
>TRBV4-3|TRBJ2-7|.|.
TGCGCCAGCAGCCAAGCGGGCGGAGCCTACGAGCAGTACTTC
CASSQAGGAYEQYF
>TRBV6-5|TRBJ1-1|TRBD1|.
TGTGCCAGCAGTTTAACAGGGGGCGCGGCTTTCTTT
CASSLTGGAAFF
>TRBV28|TRBJ2-7|.|.
TGTGCCAGCAGTTTAAGAGACGAGCAGTACTTC
CASSLRDEQYF
>TRBV4-2|TRBJ2-2|.|once
TGTGCCAGCAGCCAAGAGGCCAGGGGCGGGGAGCTGTTTTTT
CASSQEARGGELFF
>TRBV7-2|TRBJ2-7|.|.
TGTGCCAGCAGCTTAGCATCTAGCTCCTACGAGCAGTACTTC
CASSLASSSYEQYF
>TRBV7-2|TRBJ1-2|TRBD1|.
TGTGCCAGCAGCTTGCGGAGCGTCCAGGGGGCGCGGGACTATGGCTACACCTTC
CASSLRSVQGARDYGYTF
>TRBV28|TRBJ1-5|TRBD1|.
TGTGCCAGCAGTTTGGCAGGGGGCGATCATCAGCCCCAGCATTTT
CASSLAGGDHQPQHF
>TRBV19|TRBJ2-2|.|.
TGTGCCAGTAGACGGCAGGGTGGGGACACCGGGGAGCTGTTTTTT
CASRRQGGDTGELFF
>TRBV12-2|TRBJ2-2|.|.
TGTGCAAGTCGCCCCTCCCGGAGGGGGACAGGGGTTGTCGGGGAGCTGTTTTTT
CASRPSRRGTGVVGELFF
>TRBV19|TRBJ1-2|.|.
TGTGCCAGTAGTATGACAGGCGTGGCTAACTATGGCTACACCTTC
CASSMTGVANYGYTF